This record looks at one T cell receptor beta chain sequence and its context. This clonotype occurred many times. It has no known antigen specificity. No base-level quality is on record; no much larger clone is a single base apart. The CDR3 numbers 14 residues from cysteine through phenylalanine. CDR3 DNA only is kept here, 42 bases in frame from base 1. Cut back by 2 bases and 2 bases, the V and J ends lie 10 bases apart. CDR1 and CDR2, looked up from the germline V gene, are MNHEY and SVGEGT. The method was PCR. Reads for this sample came from an Illumina HiSeq 2500. TCR libraries were prepared with molecular barcoding, using unique molecular identifiers to normalize TCRbeta repertoire quantification. TCRdb cleaned the public reads at Q25 with fastp, built clones with MiXCR and kept in-frame beta chains. Rows are unified per CDR3 protein, each entry keeping the most common DNA and genes. The sample yields a few hundred thousand distinct CDR3 sequences; 9.5% to 15% were counted once. In total, the top ten clones hold roughly 5.4% of the sample.

This sample is part of a study of T-cell reconstitution after alpha-beta-depleted transplantation in children (dated by TCRdb to about 2016). A note on the overall study: T-cell immune reconstitution after TCRalphabeta/CD19-depleted allogeneic hematopoietic cell transplantation in children was quantitatively tracked in the study by means of TCR repertoire profiling.

The sequencing used PBMCs from the stem cell graft donor, collected from the stem cell graft. The receptor chain draws on TRBV6-2 or TRBV6-3 and TRBJ2-7, with the D gene possibly TRBD1 or TRBD2, each one fitting 5 bases. The sequence came from a human donor who donated a stem cell graft to a child with combined immunodeficiency. The CDR3 has the sequence CASSYGTETYEQYF. The DNA is as follows: TGTGCCAGCAGTTACGGGACGGAGACCTACGAGCAGTACTTC.